Below are 32 T cell receptor beta chains sequenced from a single sample in a study of vaccination effects on CD4 cells after COVID-19. Sequencing was performed with immunoSEQ multiplex PCR; in TCRdb, only in-frame clones are kept and a portion is missing. The repertoire includes tens of thousands of clones, less than 80% of them detected once, and approximately 3.7% sits in the top ten. Sequencing was preceded by expansion of antigen-specific CD4+ T cells with viral peptide pools in the ViraFEST assay. An approximately ten-day culture period preceded the isolation of CD4+ T cells. Previously uninfected by SARS-CoV-2, the vaccine recipients also showed negative nucleocapsid antibodies. These receptors lack a known antigen. The sample here was CD4+ T cells from PBMCs cultured with HCoV-OC43 spike peptides, taken before COVID-19 vaccination. Subset noted: HCoV-OC43 spike overlapping peptide pool stimulation. The receptor source for this set is a human donor who received a COVID-19 vaccine.

The J gene is TRBJ1-1, the V gene TRBV28, with a possible D match to TRBD1 (6 bases). Germline CDR1 is MDHEN and CDR2 is SYDVKM. The V gene lost 3 bases and the J gene lost 4 bases, with 12 bases spanning the gap. The CDR3 loop spans 14 amino acids. In nucleotides, the CDR3 is TGTGCCAGCAGTTTTTTGCGGGGGCTCACTGAAGCTTTCTTT. It translates to CASSFLRGLTEAFF.

J is TRBJ1-3 and V is TRBV24-1; D is possibly TRBD1 (6 bases). V lost 4 bases, J lost 1 base, and 10 bases lay in between. CDR1 and CDR2 (germline): KGHDR, SFDVKD. The CDR3 spans 15 residues. The CDR3 nucleotides read TGTGCCACCAGTGACTCCACAGGGTCTGGAAACACCATATATTTT. It yields the protein CATSDSTGSGNTIYF.

In DNA form, the CDR3 reads TGTGCCAGCAGCGTAGACCGGGACAGGGGAGGAAAACTGTTTTTT. Its translation is CASSVDRDRGGKLFF. This rearrangement joins TRBV9 to TRBJ1-4; 10 positions match TRBD1. The ends lost 0 bases at V and 10 bases at J; junction bases unmatched: 6. Germline V gives CDR1 SGDLS, CDR2 YYNGEE. CDR3 length: 15 amino acids.

This clone was found a few times. The chain joins TRBV6-6 to TRBJ1-4; D remains ambiguous. This CDR3 spans 13 amino acids. The germline gives CDR1 MNHNY, CDR2 SVGAGI (reference sequence). V was trimmed by 6 bases and J by 8 bases, leaving 13 bases between them. CDR3 DNA sequence: TGTGCCAGCAGGACTCGGACGGGAGAAAAACTGTTTTTT. This codes for CASRTRTGEKLFF.

The CDR3 protein is CASSQDTGELFF. DNA for the CDR3: TGTGCCAGCTCACAGGACACCGGGGAGCTGTTTTTT. V usage is TRBV18 and J usage is TRBJ2-2; D is ambiguous. The CDR3 covers 12 residues. The V gene lost 4 bases and the J gene lost 3 bases, with 3 bases spanning the gap. Germline CDR1 is KGHSH and CDR2 is LQKENI.

The rearrangement links TRBV5-1 to TRBJ2-3; D possibly corresponds to TRBD1 (7 bases). This CDR3 contains 15 residues. Germline V CDR1 and CDR2: SGHRS, YFSETQ. Between the trimmed V and J ends, which lost 3 bases and 3 bases, there was a span of 14 bases. The chain's CDR3 is CASSSVRGVTDTQYF. The CDR3, as DNA: TGCGCCAGCAGCTCCGTCAGGGGGGTAACAGATACGCAGTATTTT.

The rearrangement joins TRBV4-1 to TRBJ1-5, with 12 bases lining up with TRBD1. Germline V gene lookup returns CDR1 MGHRA and CDR2 YSYEKL. The length of the CDR3 is 16 residues. V gave up 4 bases and J gave up 8 bases; unmatched junction bases: 9. CDR3 protein: CASSRAGTGGAEPQHF. The CDR3 nucleotides read TGCGCCAGCAGCCGAGCTGGGACAGGGGGCGCGGAGCCCCAGCATTTT.

The chain has TRBV7-2 and TRBJ1-1; D remains ambiguous. This CDR3 has 14 amino acids. V lost 5 bases and J 2 bases, leaving 12 bases between the germline ends. The germline CDR1 and CDR2 sequences are SGHTA and FQGNSA. The DNA for the CDR3 is TGTGCCAGCAGCCCTAGTTTCATCAACACTGAAGCTTTCTTT. Residues: CASSPSFINTEAFF.

V usage is TRBV5-6 and J usage is TRBJ2-3; D perhaps matches TRBD1 (6 bases). This CDR3 region has 17 residues. Germline lookup yields CDR1 SGHDT and CDR2 YYEEEE. Trimming removed 4 bases at V and 1 base at J, with 19 bases between. The CDR3 DNA is TGTGCCAGCAGCCCATTTAACAGGGTCGGAGGCACAGATACGCAGTATTTT. Translating it yields CASSPFNRVGGTDTQYF.

The gene calls are TRBV4-2 and TRBJ1-5; possibly TRBD1 for D (5 bases). V dropped 1 base and J dropped 0 bases, with 10 bases sitting between them. Germline V gene data show CDR1 as LGHNA and CDR2 as YNFKEQ. The CDR3 is 16 residues long. CDR3 sequence: CASSQVGGASNQPQHF. The CDR3 nucleotides are TGTGCCAGCAGCCAAGTAGGAGGGGCTAGCAATCAGCCCCAGCATTTT.

This clone was picked up one time. The chain has TRBV28 and TRBJ2-5, with D tentatively TRBD1 or TRBD2 (6 bases each). This CDR3 contains 15 residues. V lost 2 bases and J 3 bases, leaving 13 bases between the germline ends. The germline V gene has CDR1 MDHEN and CDR2 SYDVKM. CDR3 protein: CASSLAGGQEETQYF. In DNA form, the CDR3 reads TGTGCCAGCAGTTTAGCTGGGGGGCAAGAAGAGACCCAGTACTTC.

The rearrangement joins TRBV29-1 to TRBJ2-5; D gene unclear. The germline V gene has CDR1 SQVTM and CDR2 ANQGSEA. The CDR3 totals 14 residues. Trimming took off 7 bases at V and 5 bases at J, with 20 bases between the two ends. CDR3 sequence: CSEPLDSGVETQYF. The CDR3 nucleotides read TGCAGCGAGCCCCTCGACTCGGGCGTGGAGACCCAGTACTTC.

The CDR3 DNA sequence: TGCGCCAGCAGCCGTAGAGTCGGCCTCTACGAGCAGTACGTC. This gives the protein CASSRRVGLYEQYV. The chain combines TRBV4-1 with TRBJ2-7, with D hard to call. Germline V gene lookup returns CDR1 MGHRA and CDR2 YSYEKL. Trimming took 4 bases from V and 3 from J, leaving 13 bases between them. The CDR3 covers 14 residues.

This rearrangement joins TRBV21-1 to TRBJ2-7. TRBV21-1 is shown as a pseudogene. This CDR3 spans 13 amino acids. The DNA of the CDR3 is TGTGCCAGCACCCCCAGGGGGGGGCGCGAGCAGTACGTC. This gives the protein CASTPRGGREQYV.

The rearrangement links TRBV18 to TRBJ2-1, with D unresolved. The ends were cut back, 3 bases at V and 6 bases at J, with 12 bases in the middle. Germline CDR1 KGHSH, CDR2 LQKENI. The CDR3 has 14 residues. The CDR3 is CASSPLKVSNEQFF. CDR3 DNA sequence: TGTGCCAGCTCACCGCTTAAGGTTTCCAATGAGCAGTTCTTC.

The table lists this clone with a count of one. The chain links TRBV10-2 to TRBJ1-4; 7 bases fit TRBD1. The CDR3 runs 15 residues. Germline trimming cut 6 bases from V and 7 bases from J; bases unmatched to any gene: 11. The germline CDR1 and CDR2 sequences are WSHSY and SAAADI. The CDR3 DNA sequence: TGCGCCAGCAGCCCCTCAGGGAGGACAGGTGAAAAACTGTTTTTT. It codes for CASSPSGRTGEKLFF.

This clone was observed a few times. Its ends do not fully match the called genes, so a read error is possible. The V gene is TRBV6-2 or TRBV6-3, the J gene TRBJ1-5, with TRBD1 identical over 7 bases. Looked up from germline, CDR1 is MNHEY and CDR2 is SVGEGT. The CDR3 is 17 amino acids. This CDR3 is CASSYQRTGPPDQPQHF. CDR3 DNA: TGTGCCAGCAGTTATCAACGGACAGGCCCACCCGATCAACCCCAGCATTTT.

The V gene is TRBV24-1, the J gene TRBJ2-1, with 8 positions matching TRBD1. Trimming at V came to 4 bases and at J to 3 bases, leaving 7 bases not matched to a gene. This CDR3 is built from 16 residues. The V gene's germline CDR1 is KGHDR and CDR2 SFDVKD. The CDR3 reads CATSDPRTGSYNEQFF. CDR3 DNA sequence: TGTGCCACCAGTGACCCCAGGACAGGGAGCTACAATGAGCAGTTCTTC.

V gene TRBV5-1 combines with J gene TRBJ2-1, with 8 bases aligning to TRBD1. CDR3 length equals 15 residues. The ends lost 3 bases at V and 6 bases at J; junction bases unmatched: 8. Germline CDR1 and CDR2: SGHRS and YFSETQ. For the CDR3, the DNA is TGCGCCAGCAGCTCGGGGACAGGAACGGGCAATGAGCAGTTCTTC. Translated: CASSSGTGTGNEQFF.

This chain uses TRBV5-1 with TRBJ2-3; 7 nucleotides agree with TRBD2. This CDR3 has 14 residues. The ends lost 1 base at V and 4 bases at J; junction bases unmatched: 3. Germline CDR1 SGHRS, CDR2 YFSETQ. CDR3 bases: TGCGCCAGCAGCTTGAGCGGGGAGGCAGATACGCAGTATTTT. It is translated as CASSLSGEADTQYF. Combining the CDR3 with reference TRBV5-1 and TRBJ2-3 gives the whole variable domain KAGVTQTPRYLIKTRGQQVTLSCSPISGHRSVSWYQQTPGQGLQFLFEYFSETQRNKGNFPGRFSGRQFSNSRSEMNVSTLELGDSALYLCASSLSGEADTQYFGPGTRLTVL.

The chain is built from TRBV6-5 and TRBJ2-2; D is possibly TRBD2 (6 bases). The ends were cut back, 7 bases at V and 1 base at J, with 13 bases in the middle. CDR1 and CDR2 from the germline V gene are MNHEY and SVGAGI. The CDR3 runs to 15 residues. As DNA, the CDR3 is TGTGCCAGCACCCGCGGGGCAAGGAACACCGGGGAGCTGTTTTTT. It encodes CASTRGARNTGELFF.

This chain uses TRBV7-2 with TRBJ1-5, with D unresolved. The CDR3 covers 15 residues. The V end was cut by 5 bases, the J end by 3 bases, with 14 bases between. CDR1 is SGHTA, CDR2 FQGNSA, per germline. This chain's CDR3 is CASSPGRNFNQPQHF. The CDR3 nucleotides are TGTGCCAGCAGCCCCGGACGGAACTTCAATCAGCCCCAGCATTTT.

The chain combines TRBV19 with TRBJ1-1; maybe TRBD1 (6 bases). The CDR3 contains 15 residues. Per the germline V gene, CDR1 is LNHDA and CDR2 is SQIVND (reference sequence). The V end was cut by 3 bases, the J end by 4 bases, with 15 bases between. The CDR3 sequence: CASSILKQGSTEAFF. Here the CDR3 DNA reads TGTGCCAGTAGTATTCTAAAACAGGGCAGCACTGAAGCTTTCTTT.

This clone turned up a few times. The chain recombines TRBV4-1 with TRBJ2-1; 12 positions agree with TRBD2. The trim removed 1 base at V and 8 bases at J, leaving 9 bases unmatched. This CDR3 has 17 residues. From germline, CDR1 is MGHRA and CDR2 YSYEKL. The CDR3 DNA reads as TGCGCCAGCAGCCAAGTCCCCCTAGCGGGGGGGCCAGATGAGCAGTTCTTC. Its translation is CASSQVPLAGGPDEQFF.

This clone was seen a handful of times. The CDR3 DNA sequence: TGCAGCGTGTCCGGGACAGGGGTTAACTATGGCTACACCTTC. Its protein product is CSVSGTGVNYGYTF. V is TRBV29-1 and J is TRBJ1-2; 10 bases are a match to TRBD1. There are 14 residues in the CDR3. Trimming at V came to 6 bases and at J to 1 base, leaving 5 bases not matched to a gene. Looked up from germline, CDR1 is SQVTM and CDR2 is ANQGSEA.

This clone occurred a few times. The chain recombines TRBV5-4 with TRBJ1-2; weak D call: TRBD1 (6 bases). Germline V CDR1 and CDR2: SGHNT, YYREEE (reference sequence). V lost 4 bases to trimming and J lost 2 bases, with 12 bases between them. CDR3 length equals 14 residues. In nucleotides, the CDR3 is TGTGCCAGCAGCAACGGACAGATAAACTATGGCTACACCTTC. It specifies CASSNGQINYGYTF.

J is TRBJ1-4 and V is TRBV12-3 or TRBV12-4; D unresolved. The CDR3 consists of 12 residues. V lost 6 bases, J lost 8 bases, and 10 bases lay in between. DNA for the CDR3: TGTGCCAGCAGCGAACAGAGAGAAAAACTGTTTTTT. It translates to CASSEQREKLFF.

This clone showed up just a few times. The CDR3 here is CASSYAGRKNNEQFF. DNA of the CDR3: TGCGCCAGCAGTTATGCGGGACGGAAGAACAATGAGCAGTTCTTC. The J gene is TRBJ2-1, the V gene TRBV4-1, with D perhaps matching TRBD2 (6 bases). Looked up from germline, CDR1 is MGHRA and CDR2 is YSYEKL. The CDR3 extends over 15 amino acids. V was cut by 6 bases and J by 5 bases, with 17 bases left in between.

CDR3 bases: TGTGCCACCAGTGATTCTAGCGGAAACACAGATACGCAGTATTTT. Translating gives CATSDSSGNTDTQYF. The chain employs TRBV24-1 and TRBJ2-3; 7 nucleotides align to TRBD2. With V trimmed by 2 bases and J by 2 bases, 3 bases remained unmatched. Germline CDR1 reads KGHDR; CDR2 reads SFDVKD. The CDR3 is 15 amino acids.

The chain recombines TRBV25-1 with TRBJ1-4; TRBD1 matches 10 bases. Trimming at V came to 3 bases and at J to 6 bases, leaving 4 bases not matched to a gene. Germline assignment: CDR1 MGHDK and CDR2 SYGVNS. The CDR3 loop spans 15 amino acids. This CDR3 reads CASSDGQGVHEKLFF. CDR3 in DNA: TGTGCCAGCAGTGACGGACAGGGGGTACATGAAAAACTGTTTTTT.

CDR3 region: CASSLDSGNTIYF. The CDR3 DNA follows: TGCGCCAGCAGCTTGGACAGTGGAAACACCATATATTTT. The chain employs TRBV5-1 and TRBJ1-3; D gene ambiguous. The germline CDR1 and CDR2 sequences are SGHRS and YFSETQ. CDR3 size: 13 residues. V was pared by 0 bases and J by 3 bases, with 4 bases between.

The chain is built from TRBV7-6 and TRBJ2-5; possibly TRBD2 for D (7 bases). The CDR3 runs 15 residues. Germline V CDR1 and CDR2: SGHVS, FNYEAQ. V was trimmed by 0 bases and J by 5 bases, leaving 13 bases between them. The CDR3 coding sequence is TGTGCCAGCAGCTTAGCAGGACTAGGGGGTGAGACCCAGTACTTC. As protein: CASSLAGLGGETQYF. The complete variable domain, with remaining parts taken from reference TRBV7-6 and TRBJ2-5, reads GAGVSQSPRYKVTKRGQDVALRCDPISGHVSLYWYRQALGQGPEFLTYFNYEAQQDKSGLPNDRFSAERPEGSISTLTIQRTEQRDSAMYRCASSLAGLGGETQYFGPGTRLLVL.